This TCR beta chain appears in the sequencing data of a study of cytomegalovirus exposure and HLA in healthy donors. Study-wide background: A later analysis reported the 100 to 150 validation repertoires used the same platform as the 550 to 800 first-cohort repertoires.

Study-wide results and caveats: The tendency of first-cohort TCR clusters to co-occur in the 120 validation repertoires was identified by a subsequent analysis. Three CMV-associated chains were confirmed in vitro to be specific for CMV antigens.

Concerning this clone itself: Its antigen is unknown.

V gave up 0 bases and J gave up 0 bases, with 9 bases separating them. This CDR3 region has 16 residues. In germline, CDR1 is MNHNS, CDR2 SASEGT. Assay: immunoSEQ multiplex PCR; the TCRdb copy retains only in-frame clones and omits some. The table has a few hundred thousand clones, roughly 90% seen once; the top ten hold 0.35% to 0.45%. This chain uses TRBV6-1 with TRBJ1-5; D ambiguous. The sample comprised PBMCs. The source of this sequence is a young woman in good health and CMV-seronegative. In DNA, the CDR3 is TGTGCCAGCAGTGAAGCGCTAGGATATAGCAATCAGCCCCAGCATTTT. The encoded protein is CASSEALGYSNQPQHF.